Listed here are 19 T cell receptor beta chains from one sample, sequenced in a study of tumor-infiltrating lymphocytes in primary liver carcinoma. They got blood RNA out of unsorted whole blood and also pulled out germline DNA. Production of TCR beta cDNA used 500 ng total RNA together with a constant-region primer. Modified slightly, ARM-PCR produced TCR beta libraries over three nested multiplex PCR rounds. In the first two PCR rounds, TRBV1-TRBV30 forward primers were paired with a C-beta reverse primer, and each round lasted approximately 10 cycles. Using its own MiXCR run on the multiplex PCR reads, TCRdb lists one record per CDR3 protein. The table records around 330,000 distinct CDR3 sequences, 58% of them present only once. Input material: peripheral blood. The source is a woman in her 30s with primary liver carcinoma and hepatitis B virus infection.

CDR3 sequence: CASLSAGGNTIYF. In DNA, the CDR3 is TGTGCCAGTCTCAGTGCGGGAGGAAACACCATATATTTT. V usage is TRBV2 and J usage is TRBJ1-3; unclear D gene. The CDR3 extends over 13 amino acids. The germline V and J ends were trimmed by 9 bases and 4 bases, with 13 bases remaining between them. CDR1 SNHLY and CDR2 FYNNEI come from the germline V gene.

This clonotype was recorded a few times. V usage is TRBV7-8 and J usage is TRBJ2-1; a weak D match, TRBD2 (7 bases). Germline-derived CDR1 and CDR2 are SGHVS and FQNEAQ. V was shortened by 2 bases and J by 6 bases, with 20 bases between the two germline ends. The CDR3 spans 17 residues. CDR3 residues: CASSLMSAGAGTNEQFF. The CDR3 DNA is TGTGCCAGCAGCTTAATGAGTGCGGGGGCCGGGACCAATGAGCAGTTCTTC.

As for this clonotype: A read error may be the cause here, since a much bigger clone is one base away. This is likely a read error, given that the CDR3 carries no conserved phenylalanine or tryptophan at its end. V usage is TRBV4-3 and J usage is TRBJ2-1; 11 bases fit TRBD2. Germline V CDR1 and CDR2: LGHNA, YSLEER. The CDR3 totals 19 residues. J was trimmed by 1 base and V by 1 base; bases with no gene match: 9. This CDR3 is CASSQVVLAGVVSYNEQFS. The CDR3 DNA reads TGCGCCAGCAGCCAAGTTGTACTAGCGGGAGTCGTTTCCTACAATGAGCAGTTCTCC.

V is TRBV24-1 and J is TRBJ1-1; D unresolved. CDR1 is KGHDR and CDR2 is SFDVKD in the germline V gene. The CDR3 runs 12 residues. The ends were cut back, 3 bases at V and 2 bases at J, with 3 bases in the middle. The DNA for the CDR3 is TGTGCCACCAGTGATCCTAACACTGAAGCTTTCTTT. It yields the protein CATSDPNTEAFF.

This chain connects TRBV6-6 to TRBJ1-6; 9 positions match TRBD1. V was pared by 9 bases and J by 7 bases, with 7 bases of the junction left unmatched. Germline V CDR1 and CDR2: MNHNY, SVGAGI (reference sequence). CDR3 length: 14 amino acids. CDR3 sequence reads: CASNTTGGNSPLHF. The CDR3 DNA reads TGTGCCAGTAATACAACAGGGGGCAATTCACCCCTCCACTTT.

This clonotype has more than one count but fewer than ten. The rearrangement joins TRBV6-1 to TRBJ2-7; 9 bases are shared with TRBD1. V dropped 1 base and J dropped 5; count of bases not matched to a gene: 9. The CDR3 runs to 16 residues. CDR1 is MNHNS and CDR2 is SASEGT in the germline V gene. CDR3 in amino acids: CASSEGTGTGSHEQYF. CDR3 in DNA: TGTGCCAGCAGTGAAGGTACCGGGACAGGGTCTCACGAGCAGTACTTC.

The table lists this clonotype with a count of one. The germline gene is not matched at one end of the junction; a read error may be the cause. The rearrangement joins TRBV4-3 to TRBJ2-2; weak D call: TRBD2 (6 bases). Per the germline V gene, CDR1 is LGHNA and CDR2 is YSLEER. This CDR3 region has 16 residues. CDR3: CGSSQSMDTNTGGLFF. For the CDR3, the DNA is TGCGGCAGCAGCCAATCAATGGACACGAACACCGGGGGGCTGTTTTTT.

This clonotype was seen many times. The chain carries TRBV11-2 and TRBJ2-5; 13 positions match TRBD2. Per the germline V gene, CDR1 is SGHAT and CDR2 is FQNNGV. This CDR3 contains 16 residues. Losses at the gene ends were 5 bases for V and 5 bases for J; bases not matched to a gene: 8. The chain's CDR3 is CASSPGLAGVGETQYF. CDR3 DNA: TGTGCCAGCAGCCCAGGACTAGCGGGAGTCGGTGAGACCCAGTACTTC.

Concerning this clonotype: The conserved final phenylalanine or tryptophan is absent from the CDR3, which likely points to a read error. This chain uses TRBV6-5 with TRBJ1-1, with a possible D match to TRBD1 (6 bases). Germline V gene lookup returns CDR1 MNHEY and CDR2 SVGAGI. Between the trimmed V and J ends, which lost 0 bases and 0 bases, there was a span of 8 bases. The CDR3 has 15 amino acids. The CDR3 loop is CASSYSGGLNTEAFY. The CDR3 nucleotides read TGTGCCAGCAGTTACTCGGGGGGCCTGAACACTGAAGCTTTCTAT.

The chain carries TRBV5-1 and TRBJ2-7; 13 bases match TRBD2. Trimming cost V 4 bases and J 3 bases; bases outside gene matches: 7. Looked up from germline, CDR1 is SGHRS and CDR2 is YFSETQ. The CDR3 runs to 16 residues. CDR3 protein: CASSPAWTSGSYEQYF. The CDR3 bases are TGCGCCAGCAGCCCCGCCTGGACTAGCGGGAGCTACGAGCAGTACTTC.

This clonotype was recorded only once. Lacking the conserved final phenylalanine or tryptophan, this CDR3 likely reflects a read error. The chain carries TRBV25-1 and TRBJ2-7; TRBD1 matches at 9 bases. In germline, CDR1 is MGHDK, CDR2 SYGVNS. Trimming took 6 bases from V and 3 from J; bases not matched to a gene: 9. There are 15 residues in the CDR3. The CDR3 bases are TGTGCCAGCAGCCATGGGGGGACAGGGATCTACGAGCAGTACCTC. It is translated as CASSHGGTGIYEQYL.

The chain joins TRBV11-3 to TRBJ2-7; possibly TRBD2 for D (6 bases). The CDR3 extends over 15 amino acids. With 5 bases removed from V and 7 bases from J, the gap between germline ends came to 21 bases. The V gene's germline CDR1 is SGHNT and CDR2 YENEEA. The DNA for the CDR3 is TGTGCCAGCAGCCTAGTGGGCGGGGTCCACAGTGAGCAGTACTTC. It translates to CASSLVGGVHSEQYF.

In regard to this clonotype: A much larger clonotype is one base distant, so this may be a read error. The V call is TRBV29-1, the J call TRBJ1-2; weak D call: TRBD1 (5 bases). Germline loops: CDR1 SQVTM, CDR2 ANQGSEA. With 0 bases removed from V and 8 bases from J, the gap between germline ends came to 13 bases. The CDR3 consists of 13 residues. The CDR3 region has the DNA TGCAGCGTTGAAGAGGGGGTTTACCCGGGCTACACCTTC. Translation gives CSVEEGVYPGYTF.

Here the CDR3 reads CASSSGPGAGANVLTF. The CDR3 nucleotides read TGTGCCAGTAGCAGCGGGCCGGGGGCTGGGGCCAACGTCCTGACTTTC. This chain connects TRBV19 to TRBJ2-6, with D possibly matching TRBD2 (6 bases). Germline-derived CDR1 and CDR2 are LNHDA and SQIVND (reference sequence). This CDR3 is built from 16 residues. Deletions cut 6 bases from V and 2 bases from J, with 14 bases between.

The chain joins TRBV11-2 to TRBJ2-7, with 7 nucleotides matching TRBD1. J was trimmed by 3 bases and V by 9 bases; bases with no gene match: 14. The CDR3 is made up of 15 amino acids. The germline gives CDR1 SGHAT, CDR2 FQNNGV. In DNA, the CDR3 is TGTGCCAGTATCAAGCTAACGGGACAGAACTACGAGCAGTACTTC. This translates into CASIKLTGQNYEQYF.

This clonotype showed up just once. The junction shows a germline mismatch at one end, possibly a read error. Written as DNA, the CDR3 is TGTGCCAGCAGCTTAGGAGCGGGAGCGGCCTACGTGCAGTACTTC. Protein sequence: CASSLGAGAAYVQYF. The genes are TRBV11-2 and TRBJ2-7; 8 nucleotides agree with TRBD2. The germline V gene encodes CDR1 SGHAT and CDR2 FQNNGV. The CDR3 is 15 amino acids.

The chain carries TRBV29-1 and TRBJ2-4; 9 bases agree with TRBD1. The CDR3 has 16 residues. Germline V gene sequence: CDR1 SQVTM, CDR2 ANQGSEA. J gave up 6 bases and V 1 base, and 10 bases lay outside the gene matches. As DNA, the CDR3 is TGCAGCGTTGAAGTGGGGGGACAGGGAGTCGGAAACATTCAGTACTTC. The encoded protein is CSVEVGGQGVGNIQYF. Complete variable domain (other parts from reference TRBV29-1 and TRBJ2-4): SAVISQKPSRDICQRGTSLTIQCQVDSQVTMMFWYRQQPGQSLTLIATANQGSEATYESGFVIDKFPISRPNLTFSTLTVSNMSPEDSSIYLCSVEVGGQGVGNIQYFGAGTRLSVL.

J is TRBJ2-7 and V is TRBV11-2; D call uncertain. CDR1 SGHAT and CDR2 FQNNGV come from the germline V gene. The CDR3 length is 13 residues. The CDR3 DNA sequence: TGTGTCGGCAGCCCATCGAATACGGGCGAGCAGTACTTC. As protein: CVGSPSNTGEQYF.

The chain couples TRBV5-4 to TRBJ2-7; D not certain. Per germline, CDR1 SGHNT and CDR2 YYREEE (reference sequence). CDR3 length: 12 amino acids. V dropped 0 bases and J dropped 6 bases, with 7 bases sitting between them. As DNA, the CDR3 is TGTGCCAGCAGCTTGGCGAAAGGCGAGCAGTACTTC. It encodes CASSLAKGEQYF.